This TCR beta chain derives from a study of control samples from healthy donors and cancer patients. The protocol was immunoSEQ multiplex PCR, while the TCRdb copy is restricted to in-frame clones and leaves out a portion. Of over 110,000 clones in the sample, about nine tenths were seen once. V trimming: 4 bases; J trimming: 6 bases; junction bases outside the gene matches: 8. Germline loops: CDR1 MDHEN, CDR2 SYDVKM. This CDR3 has 14 amino acids. This receptor was identified in a man younger than 40 in good health. The V and J genes are TRBV28 and TRBJ1-2; TRBD1 agrees at 7 bases. Specimen: blood. The CDR3 DNA is TGTGCCAGCAGTTCAGGGGGGAGGGTAGATGGCTACACCTTC. Residues: CASSSGGRVDGYTF.